This entry concerns a single TCR beta chain. V was pared by 3 bases and J by 1 base, with 13 bases between. This CDR3 is 16 amino acids long. Per germline, CDR1 MNHEY and CDR2 SVGAGI. Profiling relied on immunoSEQ multiplex PCR, and the TCRdb table lists in-frame clones only, not all of them. The sample lists tens of thousands of clones, 94% occurring once. The data were taken from a study of control samples from healthy donors and cancer patients. The chain is built from TRBV6-5 and TRBJ1-3; D remains unclear. Specimen: blood. The sequence was collected from a man aged 25-40 years in good health. CDR3 coding DNA: TGTGCCAGCAGTTATATGGGCGTGCAGTCTGGAAACACCATATATTTT. This gives the protein CASSYMGVQSGNTIYF.